Listed here are 21 T cell receptor beta chains from one sample, sequenced in a study of response to subunit inactivated influenza vaccine. TCRdb fed the RT-PCR reads into MiXCR, producing one record per CDR3 protein. Of about 620,000 distinct CDR3 sequences in the sample, around 10% were seen once. These data are also associated with another study on T cells expressing NK-cell markers. That study reports: Researchers built TCR beta cDNA using 5'RACE template switching with UMIs.

Here the sequenced sample was PBMCs from blood, taken on the day of vaccination. Receptors originate from a man in his forties or fifties who received an inactivated influenza vaccine.

The J gene is TRBJ1-2, the V gene TRBV12-3 or TRBV12-4; tentative D call: TRBD1 (5 bases). This CDR3 region has 14 residues. Trimming stripped 1 base from V and 8 bases from J, with 14 bases between. CDR3 DNA: TGTGCCAGCAGTTTAGGCCAGGGTTGGTACGGCTACACCTTC. It is translated as CASSLGQGWYGYTF.

This clonotype was recorded a few times. Here the CDR3 DNA reads TGTGCCAGCAACCCGGGACAGGGTTCCGGCACTGAAGCTTTCTTT. The encoded protein is CASNPGQGSGTEAFF. The genes are TRBV12-3 or TRBV12-4 and TRBJ1-1; 9 nucleotides agree with TRBD1. The CDR3 runs 15 residues. V dropped 7 bases and J dropped 4; count of bases not matched to a gene: 10.

This clonotype was found a few times. The V gene is TRBV5-1, the J gene TRBJ2-2, with 9 bases lining up with TRBD1. Germline V gene sequence: CDR1 SGHRS, CDR2 YFSETQ. With V trimmed by 4 bases and J by 1 base, 11 bases remained unmatched. The CDR3 runs to 18 residues. Here the CDR3 reads CASSGRDRAIKNTGELFF. CDR3 coding DNA: TGCGCCAGCAGCGGACGGGACAGGGCCATTAAGAACACCGGGGAGCTGTTTTTT.

V gene TRBV5-1 combines with J gene TRBJ2-7; TRBD2 agrees at 16 bases. CDR1 is SGHRS, CDR2 YFSETQ, per germline. CDR3 length: 15 residues. Trimming at V came to 3 bases and at J to 5 bases, leaving 2 bases not matched to a gene. CDR3 bases: TGCGCCAGCAGCTCGGGACTAGCGGGGGGGAACGAGCAGTACTTC. Protein sequence: CASSSGLAGGNEQYF.

The V gene is TRBV3-1, the J gene TRBJ2-1; the match to TRBD2 covers 9 bases. The CDR3 totals 17 residues. The trim removed 4 bases at V and 1 base at J, leaving 8 bases unmatched. The germline V gene encodes CDR1 LGHDT and CDR2 YNNKEL (reference sequence). The CDR3 DNA reads TGTGCCAGCAGCCGGACCAGTAGCGGGAGTTCCTACAATGAGCAGTTCTTC. It specifies CASSRTSSGSSYNEQFF.

The rearrangement uses TRBV20-1 and TRBJ1-2; D call uncertain. V shed 0 bases and J shed 2 bases, with 13 bases lying between them. Germline V gene sequence: CDR1 DFQATT, CDR2 SNEGSKA (reference sequence). This CDR3 is built from 15 residues. Here the CDR3 reads CSARDSGRLNYGYTF. CDR3 DNA sequence: TGCAGTGCTAGAGACTCCGGGAGGCTCAACTATGGCTACACCTTC.

CDR3 region: CASSPWGGETDTQYF. In DNA, the CDR3 is TGTGCCAGCAGTCCTTGGGGGGGGGAAACAGATACGCAGTATTTT. The chain has TRBV12-3 or TRBV12-4 and TRBJ2-3, with 7 bases lining up with TRBD2. V shed 5 bases, J shed 3 bases, and the junction held 8 bases outside the gene matches. The CDR3 runs to 15 residues.

This rearrangement joins TRBV6-5 to TRBJ2-1; 7 bases line up with TRBD1. This CDR3 is 11 amino acids long. J was trimmed by 14 bases and V by 6 bases; bases with no gene match: 7. Germline V gives CDR1 MNHEY, CDR2 SVGAGI. The CDR3 DNA follows: TGTGCCAGCAGACTCGACAGGGCTGAGTTCTTC. Translation gives CASRLDRAEFF.

This clonotype was detected a few times. The chain joins TRBV13 to TRBJ2-3; 9 bases line up with TRBD2. Per germline, CDR1 PRHDT and CDR2 FYEKMQ (reference sequence). This CDR3 is 17 amino acids long. V trimming: 3 bases; J trimming: 4 bases; junction bases outside the gene matches: 11. CDR3 DNA sequence: TGTGCCAGCAGCTTTATCCCTAGCGGGGATCTAGCAGATACGCAGTATTTT. This encodes CASSFIPSGDLADTQYF.

This chain uses TRBV25-1 with TRBJ1-5; maybe TRBD1 (5 bases). The CDR3 is 11 residues long. Germline-derived CDR1 and CDR2 are MGHDK and SYGVNS. This CDR3 reads CEGRSNQPQHF. The CDR3 nucleotides read TGTGAGGGACGGAGCAATCAGCCCCAGCATTTT.

The CDR3 nucleotides read TGTGCCAGCAGCTCTCTCGGACCCAACTATGGCTACACCTTC. Amino acids: CASSSLGPNYGYTF. The chain couples TRBV9 to TRBJ1-2; D gene uncertain. The V and J ends lost 4 bases and 2 bases respectively, with 12 bases between them. Germline lookup yields CDR1 SGDLS and CDR2 YYNGEE. The CDR3 is 14 residues long.

The gene calls are TRBV4-1 and TRBJ2-7, with D hard to call. Trimming removed 4 bases from V and 0 bases from J, with 13 bases in between. The CDR3 extends over 15 amino acids. The germline gives CDR1 MGHRA, CDR2 YSYEKL. The CDR3 is CASSPFIVVSYEQYF. The CDR3 DNA is TGCGCCAGCAGCCCTTTCATTGTGGTCTCCTACGAGCAGTACTTC.

The CDR3 here is CATSRDRGGGTGELFF. The DNA for the CDR3 is TGTGCCACCAGCAGAGATCGGGGTGGTGGGACCGGGGAGCTGTTTTTT. The chain employs TRBV15 and TRBJ2-2, with D possibly matching TRBD2 (5 bases). Germline-derived CDR1 and CDR2 are LNHNV and YYDKDF (reference sequence). The CDR3 covers 16 residues. Trimming took off 0 bases at V and 5 bases at J, with 13 bases between the two ends.

This clonotype was seen more than once but under ten times. The CDR3 bases are TGTGCCAGCAGGCTTCCAGATACGCAGTATTTT. Translation gives CASRLPDTQYF. The chain uses TRBV2 and TRBJ2-3; unclear D gene. The CDR3 runs to 11 residues. V was trimmed by 6 bases and J by 4 bases, leaving 5 bases between them. Germline V gene lookup returns CDR1 SNHLY and CDR2 FYNNEI.

This clonotype was counted at least ten times. V usage is TRBV11-2 and J usage is TRBJ2-1; unclear D gene. Per germline, CDR1 SGHAT and CDR2 FQNNGV. The CDR3 runs to 12 residues. Trimming shortened V by 4 bases and J by 4 bases, and 5 bases separated the two germline ends. DNA of the CDR3: TGTGCCAGCAGCTACCAATACAATGAGCAGTTCTTC. This translates into CASSYQYNEQFF.

This clonotype occurred a few times. The chain is built from TRBV5-1 and TRBJ2-2; 7 bases map to TRBD2. CDR1 and CDR2 (germline): SGHRS, YFSETQ. The CDR3 covers 15 residues. The junction had 9 bases not matched to a gene; V was cut back by 9 bases and J by 1 base. DNA of the CDR3: TGCGCCACCACTCCGTCGGGGGGGAACACCGGGGAGCTGTTTTTT. This sequence encodes CATTPSGGNTGELFF.

This clonotype was seen at least ten times. The chain is built from TRBV10-3 and TRBJ2-3; no clear D. The CDR3 is 12 residues long. The germline gives CDR1 ENHRY, CDR2 SYGVKD. Trimming took 0 bases from V and 5 from J, leaving 3 bases between them. CDR3 in DNA: TGTGCCATCAGTGAGTCCGGAGATACGCAGTATTTT. This encodes CAISESGDTQYF.

This clonotype turned up a few times. J is TRBJ2-3 and V is TRBV12-3 or TRBV12-4; TRBD2 might be the D (5 bases). The CDR3 is 15 residues long. Between the trimmed V and J ends, which lost 7 bases and 1 base, there was a span of 15 bases. As DNA, the CDR3 is TGTGCCAGCAACCGGGGTGACTTTCGCACAGATACGCAGTATTTT. Protein: CASNRGDFRTDTQYF.

This clonotype has just a few counts. The genes are TRBV4-2 and TRBJ2-7; 15 nucleotides match TRBD2. The CDR3 covers 17 residues. Trimming took 0 bases from V and 6 from J; bases not matched to a gene: 6. Germline-derived CDR1 and CDR2 are LGHNA and YNFKEQ. The DNA for the CDR3 is TGTGCCAGCAGCCAAGATGGGGGACTAGCGGGAGGCTTCGAGCAGTACTTC. Protein sequence: CASSQDGGLAGGFEQYF.

The rearrangement links TRBV10-2 to TRBJ2-7, with 7 positions matching TRBD1. Germline CDR1 reads WSHSY; CDR2 reads SAAADI. This CDR3 spans 12 amino acids. Trimming removed 9 bases from V and 1 base from J; junction bases left unmatched: 3. This CDR3 reads CARGGQSYEQYF. The CDR3 DNA follows: TGCGCCAGAGGGGGACAGTCCTACGAGCAGTACTTC.

This clonotype has a handful of counts. The genes are TRBV20-1 and TRBJ2-1; 8 bases map to TRBD1. Germline V CDR1 and CDR2: DFQATT, SNEGSKA (reference sequence). The J segment lost 8 bases and the V segment lost 5 bases, leaving 11 bases of the junction unmatched. This CDR3 spans 14 amino acids. The CDR3 DNA reads TGCAGTGCTCCGCGACAGGGGATGTTTGATGAGCAGTTCTTC. Residues: CSAPRQGMFDEQFF.